This T cell receptor beta chain is from a study of T cells in Graves' hyperthyroidism and ophthalmopathy. TCR beta CDR3 sequences were amplified from RNA transcripts. HTBI primers drove first-round RT-PCR of the TCR CDR3. TCRdb analysed the multiplex PCR reads with MiXCR anew, one entry per CDR3 protein. The sample contains around 250,000 distinct CDR3 sequences, 13% to 15% of which appear only once. This clonotype was picked up many times. The CDR3 has 14 residues. V lost 1 base and J lost 1, with 4 bases in between. The sample comprised blood. The chain has TRBV12-3 or TRBV12-4 and TRBJ2-2, with D unresolved. This TCR derives from a woman between 40 and 55 years old with Graves' hyperthyroidism that later progressed to Graves' ophthalmopathy. CDR3 protein: CASSLELNTGELFF. The CDR3 DNA is TGTGCCAGCAGTTTAGAGCTGAACACCGGGGAGCTGTTTTTT.